The 9 T cell receptor beta chains presented below share a single source sample, sequenced in a study of blood T cell repertoires in COVID-19. The protocol was immunoSEQ multiplex PCR, while the TCRdb copy is restricted to in-frame clones and leaves out a portion. The sample holds under 45,000 clones, over 70% seen once. Sequencing used peripheral blood. These receptors all stem from a man older than 75 with acute or convalescent COVID-19.

This chain links TRBV14 with TRBJ1-2; 9 positions agree with TRBD1. V shed 4 bases, J shed 6 bases, and the junction held 9 bases outside the gene matches. The CDR3 has 15 residues. Germline V CDR1 and CDR2: SGHDN, FVKESK. The CDR3 sequence is CASSLTWDRVNGYTF. In nucleotides, the CDR3 is TGTGCCAGCAGCCTAACTTGGGACAGGGTGAATGGCTACACCTTC. Based on the CDR3 plus reference TRBV14 and TRBJ1-2, the full variable domain is EAGVTQFPSHSVIEKGQTVTLRCDPISGHDNLYWYRRVMGKEIKFLLHFVKESKQDESGMPNNRFLAERTGGTYSTLKVQPAELEDSGVYFCASSLTWDRVNGYTFGSGTRLTVV.

The rearrangement uses TRBV7-9 and TRBJ2-1; 10 nucleotides align to TRBD1. This CDR3 is 18 amino acids long. The V gene end was trimmed by 7 bases and the J gene end by 0 bases; junction bases not matched to a gene: 12. Per the germline V gene, CDR1 is SEHNR and CDR2 is FQNEAQ (reference sequence). CDR3 residues: CASTLGQGSILSYNEQFF. The CDR3 DNA sequence: TGTGCCAGCACCTTGGGACAGGGGTCTATACTCTCCTACAATGAGCAGTTCTTC.

The chain recombines TRBV5-1 with TRBJ2-5; D call uncertain. CDR1 and CDR2 (germline): SGHRS, YFSETQ. This CDR3 has 12 residues. The V end lost 0 bases, the J end lost 4 bases, and 4 bases lay between the germline ends. Here the CDR3 reads CASSLASETQYF. The CDR3 DNA is TGCGCCAGCAGCTTGGCCTCAGAGACCCAGTACTTC.

The chain carries TRBV25-1 and TRBJ1-2; 8 bases agree with TRBD1. Per germline, CDR1 MGHDK and CDR2 SYGVNS. Trimming removed 4 bases from V and 4 bases from J; junction bases left unmatched: 8. The CDR3 has 15 amino acids. The CDR3 is CASSARTGIFYGYTF. The CDR3 nucleotides read TGTGCCAGCAGTGCCCGGACAGGGATTTTCTATGGCTACACCTTC.

The gene calls are TRBV4-2 and TRBJ2-3, with 11 bases that match TRBD1. V shed 0 bases, J shed 3 bases, and the junction held 11 bases outside the gene matches. This CDR3 contains 19 residues. Germline loops: CDR1 LGHNA, CDR2 YNFKEQ. CDR3 residues: CASSQDTLGQGARTDTQYF. In DNA form, the CDR3 reads TGTGCCAGCAGCCAAGATACATTAGGACAGGGGGCAAGGACAGATACGCAGTATTTT.

V is TRBV13 and J is TRBJ2-7; D is perhaps TRBD2 (5 bases). The CDR3 length is 12 residues. Germline V gene data show CDR1 as PRHDT and CDR2 as FYEKMQ (reference sequence). Trimming stripped 6 bases from V and 6 bases from J, with 12 bases between. The CDR3 nucleotides are TGTGCCAGCAGTCGGGGTGTGGGCGAGCAGTACTTC. The encoded protein is CASSRGVGEQYF.

The DNA for the CDR3 is TGTGCCATCAGCCAAAACACCGGGGAGCTGTTTTTT. Its translation is CAISQNTGELFF. The chain carries TRBV10-3 and TRBJ2-2; D uncertain. Germline V gene sequence: CDR1 ENHRY, CDR2 SYGVKD. The CDR3 sequence is 12 residues long. V was trimmed by 6 bases and J by 2 bases, leaving 4 bases between them.

This clone showed up just a few times. The chain is built from TRBV3-1 (or the pseudogene TRBV3-2) and TRBJ1-1; no definite D call. The CDR3 runs 12 residues. With 1 base removed from V and 6 bases from J, the gap between germline ends came to 6 bases. Per the germline V gene, CDR1 is LGHDT and CDR2 is YNNKEL (reference sequence). This CDR3 is CASSQARAEAFF. CDR3 sequence (DNA): TGTGCCAGCAGCCAAGCCCGGGCTGAAGCTTTCTTT.

This rearrangement joins TRBV4-2 to TRBJ1-6; no definite D call. Germline loops: CDR1 LGHNA, CDR2 YNFKEQ. The V and J ends lost 1 base and 6 bases respectively, with 10 bases between them. The CDR3 runs 15 residues. The CDR3 spells CASSQAYAGNSPLHF. The CDR3 DNA sequence: TGTGCCAGCAGCCAAGCCTACGCGGGTAATTCACCCCTCCACTTT.